This TCR beta chain was recovered during a study of OX40 agonist ivuxolimab in advanced cancers. Overall study context: Patients received ivuxolimab, an intravenous treatment, every 2 weeks at 0.01 to 10 mg/kg.

TCRdb's table, derived via immunoSEQ multiplex PCR, lists solely in-frame clones and lacks some. The table records 50,000 or so clones, around 77% of them present only once. Whole-study results and caveats: CD8+ T cells (on average) carried more expanded clones than CD4+ T cells. Among some nonresponders, normalized T-cell clonal expansion was also low. The specificity for antigen of the expanded peripheral T cells was not determined.

In germline, CDR1 is SGDLS, CDR2 YYNGEE. This CDR3 region has 16 residues. J gave up 1 base and V 4 bases, and 7 bases lay outside the gene matches. About this clone: Antigen specificity is unknown.

This receptor was identified in an adult with an advanced solid tumor such as melanoma, head and neck, liver or kidney cancer. The chain recombines TRBV9 with TRBJ1-5, with 8 bases lining up with TRBD1. Sample: CD4+ or CD8+ T cells sorted from blood, taken in a trial of the OX40 agonist ivuxolimab. The CDR3 sequence is CASSPGTGRSNQPQHF. CDR3 bases: TGTGCCAGCAGCCCAGGGACAGGAAGGAGCAATCAGCCCCAGCATTTT. Full variable domain (missing parts from reference TRBV9 and TRBJ1-5): DSGVTQTPKHLITATGQRVTLRCSPRSGDLSVYWYQQSLDQGLQFLIQYYNGEERAKGNILERFSAQQFPDLHSELNLSSLELGDSALYFCASSPGTGRSNQPQHFGDGTRLSIL.